This entry lists 25 T cell receptor beta chains sequenced from one sample in a study of cytomegalovirus exposure and HLA in healthy donors. TCRdb's copy holds only in-frame clones and misses some; the assay was immunoSEQ multiplex PCR. Among about 97,000 clones listed, roughly 95% were seen once. Sequencing used PBMCs. The receptors were sampled from a woman aged 18-30 years in good health and CMV-seronegative.

The chain couples TRBV5-1 to TRBJ2-7, with 8 bases matching TRBD1. Germline CDR1 is SGHRS and CDR2 is YFSETQ. J lost 2 bases, V lost 5 bases, and 9 bases had no gene match. The CDR3 is made up of 15 amino acids. CDR3: CASSFTGTGPYEQYF. CDR3 in DNA: TGCGCCAGCAGTTTCACCGGGACAGGACCCTACGAGCAGTACTTC.

The J gene is TRBJ1-1, the V gene TRBV30; 7 positions match TRBD1. The CDR3 length is 15 residues. The V segment lost 3 bases and the J segment 1 base; nucleotides outside the gene matches: 8. CDR1 and CDR2 from the germline V gene are GTSNPN and SVGIG (reference sequence). The CDR3 reads CAWSKIDRENTEAFF. The CDR3 DNA reads as TGTGCCTGGAGCAAAATAGACAGGGAGAACACTGAAGCTTTCTTT.

The rearrangement joins TRBV9 to TRBJ2-1; TRBD2 matches at 14 bases. This CDR3 has 15 amino acids. The trim removed 4 bases at V and 9 bases at J, leaving 6 bases unmatched. Germline-derived CDR1 and CDR2 are SGDLS and YYNGEE. CDR3 DNA: TGTGCCAGCAGCATAGCCGGGACTAGCGGGGGTGAGCAGTTCTTC. The encoded protein is CASSIAGTSGGEQFF.

V gene TRBV5-1 combines with J gene TRBJ1-4; a possible D gene is TRBD1 (5 bases). The CDR3 is 16 amino acids. Germline CDR1 SGHRS, CDR2 YFSETQ. V was clipped by 7 bases and J by 0 bases, with 16 bases between them. CDR3 DNA sequence: TGCGCCAGCTACACTCCCTCGACAGCAACTAATGAAAAACTGTTTTTT. Translated, it gives CASYTPSTATNEKLFF.

The rearrangement links TRBV4-2 to TRBJ1-2, with 10 bases identical to TRBD1. There are 17 residues in the CDR3. CDR1 LGHNA and CDR2 YNFKEQ come from the germline V gene. Trimming cost V 1 base and J 3 bases; bases outside gene matches: 8. The CDR3 DNA follows: TGTGCCAGCAGCCAAGTAGGGACAGGGGATCCAGACTATGGCTACACCTTC. Translation: CASSQVGTGDPDYGYTF.

The gene calls are TRBV6-9 and TRBJ2-7; 8 bases are shared with TRBD1. This CDR3 is built from 15 residues. The germline gives CDR1 MNHGY, CDR2 SVAAGI. V was clipped by 6 bases and J by 6 bases; unmatched bases: 13. Here the CDR3 DNA reads TGTGCCAGCAGCAACCCGGACAGGGATTTTGGCGAGCAGTACTTC. This gives the protein CASSNPDRDFGEQYF.

This clone was seen a single time. This chain uses TRBV18 with TRBJ1-1; no firm D call. The CDR3 is made up of 14 amino acids. The V and J ends lost 2 bases and 1 base respectively, with 8 bases between them. CDR1 KGHSH and CDR2 LQKENI come from the germline V gene. The CDR3 loop is CASSPTVKNTEAFF. The CDR3, as DNA: TGTGCCAGCTCACCAACGGTAAAGAACACTGAAGCTTTCTTT.

This clone has just a few counts. This chain links TRBV21-1 with TRBJ1-2; TRBD1 reflects the table's D call only, with no check against the DNA. TRBV21-1 is a documented pseudogene. The length of the CDR3 is 14 residues. The CDR3 sequence: CASIRGNSNYGYTF. DNA of the CDR3: TGTGCCAGCATAAGGGGGAACAGTAACTATGGCTACACCTTC.

V is TRBV7-6 and J is TRBJ2-3; 9 bases fit TRBD2. From germline, CDR1 is SGHVS and CDR2 FNYEAQ. This CDR3 has 15 residues. Germline trimming cut 4 bases from V and 5 bases from J; bases unmatched to any gene: 7. The CDR3 coding sequence is TGTGCCAGCAGCTCCTCGCGGCGGGAGGGAGATACGCAGTATTTT. This encodes CASSSSRREGDTQYF.

The chain is built from TRBV4-1 and TRBJ1-6; D not certain. Per the germline V gene, CDR1 is MGHRA and CDR2 is YSYEKL. V shed 1 base and J shed 6 bases, with 13 bases lying between them. The CDR3 length is 16 residues. The CDR3 protein is CASSQVLGVPNSPLHF. The DNA of the CDR3 is TGCGCCAGCAGCCAAGTCCTGGGCGTCCCTAATTCACCCCTCCACTTT.

The J gene is TRBJ2-7, the V gene TRBV18; 13 positions agree with TRBD2. Germline V gene lookup returns CDR1 KGHSH and CDR2 LQKENI. Trimming at V came to 2 bases and at J to 4 bases, leaving 2 bases not matched to a gene. The CDR3 runs 15 residues. For the CDR3, the DNA is TGTGCCAGCTCACCATCGACTAGCGGGAGGTACGAGCAGTACTTC. This encodes CASSPSTSGRYEQYF. Full variable domain (remainder filled in from reference TRBV18 and TRBJ2-7): NAGVMQNPRHLVRRRGQEARLRCSPMKGHSHVYWYRQLPEEGLKFMVYLQKENIIDESGMPKERFSAEFPKEGPSILRIQQVVRGDSAAYFCASSPSTSGRYEQYFGPGTRLTVT.

This clone was counted only a few times. The V call is TRBV5-1, the J call TRBJ2-3, with D perhaps TRBD1 (5 bases). The V gene lost 3 bases and the J gene lost 2 bases, with 10 bases spanning the gap. This CDR3 spans 14 amino acids. CDR1 and CDR2 from the germline V gene are SGHRS and YFSETQ. Here the CDR3 DNA reads TGCGCCAGCAGCTCGACAGAATTCACAGATACGCAGTATTTT. This encodes CASSSTEFTDTQYF.

The rearrangement links TRBV27 to TRBJ1-2; tentatively, D is TRBD1 (5 bases). Germline V CDR1 and CDR2: MNHEY, SMNVEV (reference sequence). CDR3 length: 13 residues. Trimming cost V 0 bases and J 5 bases, with 7 bases left between them. CDR3 in DNA: TGTGCCAGCAGTTTATCACGGGGGTATGGCTACACCTTC. Its protein is CASSLSRGYGYTF.

Here the CDR3 reads CASRAGLAGVYEQYF. In DNA, the CDR3 is TGTGCCAGTAGGGCCGGACTAGCGGGAGTTTACGAGCAGTACTTC. V and J are TRBV19 and TRBJ2-7; TRBD2 aligns across 13 bases. CDR1 and CDR2 from the germline V gene are LNHDA and SQIVND (reference sequence). The CDR3 runs 15 residues. V lost 6 bases, J lost 4 bases, and 6 bases stayed unmatched. The complete variable domain, with remaining parts taken from reference TRBV19 and TRBJ2-7, reads DGGITQSPKYLFRKEGQNVTLSCEQNLNHDAMYWYRQDPGQGLRLIYYSQIVNDFQKGDIAEGYSVSREKKESFPLTVTSAQKNPTAFYLCASRAGLAGVYEQYFGPGTRLTVT.

The gene calls are TRBV9 and TRBJ2-1; 7 bases are shared with TRBD2. V lost 0 bases, J lost 12 bases, and 15 bases stayed unmatched. The length of the CDR3 is 16 residues. The V gene's germline CDR1 is SGDLS and CDR2 YYNGEE. The CDR3 DNA follows: TGTGCCAGCAGCGTAGGGAGCGGGACCACAATTCGCGGGCAGTTCTTC. Translation: CASSVGSGTTIRGQFF.

The chain carries TRBV11-3 and TRBJ1-2; no clear D gene. V lost 4 bases, J lost 5 bases, and 8 bases lay in between. Germline V lookup: CDR1 SGHNT, CDR2 YENEEA. The CDR3 loop spans 12 amino acids. CDR3 sequence (DNA): TGTGCCAGCAGCTCAACGGTATATGGCTACACCTTC. Its translation is CASSSTVYGYTF.

The chain recombines TRBV19 with TRBJ2-3; possible D gene TRBD2, 7 bases. V lost 1 base to trimming and J lost 4 bases, with 12 bases between them. CDR1 and CDR2 from the germline V gene are LNHDA and SQIVND (reference sequence). The length of the CDR3 is 15 residues. CDR3 DNA: TGTGCCAGTAGTATAGCTAGGGGGGGAGCAGATACGCAGTATTTT. Amino acids: CASSIARGGADTQYF.

The J gene is TRBJ1-4, the V gene TRBV5-1; the match to TRBD1 covers 7 bases. The CDR3 length is 14 residues. Looked up from germline, CDR1 is SGHRS and CDR2 is YFSETQ. Trimming took 2 bases from V and 4 from J; bases not matched to a gene: 2. The CDR3 is CASSLRQGNEKLFF. CDR3 DNA: TGCGCCAGCAGCTTAAGACAGGGTAATGAAAAACTGTTTTTT.

The rearrangement joins TRBV4-1 to TRBJ1-2; 7 nucleotides line up with TRBD1. After removal of 1 base from V and 7 bases from J, the junction contained 9 bases not matched to a gene. The CDR3 sequence is 15 residues long. Per germline, CDR1 MGHRA and CDR2 YSYEKL. CDR3 nucleotides: TGCGCCAGCAGCCAAGGACAGGGTATGACAATTGGCTACACCTTC. It specifies CASSQGQGMTIGYTF.

The chain is built from TRBV4-1 and TRBJ2-7, with 7 bases fitting TRBD1. This CDR3 contains 16 residues. V lost 2 bases, J lost 3 bases, and 10 bases stayed unmatched. Germline V lookup: CDR1 MGHRA, CDR2 YSYEKL. The DNA for the CDR3 is TGCGCCAGCAGCCAACTCACCCGGGACAGTGACTACGAGCAGTACTTC. Translating it yields CASSQLTRDSDYEQYF.

This chain connects TRBV13 to TRBJ2-7, with D tentatively TRBD1 (6 bases). Between the trimmed V and J ends, which lost 5 bases and 0 bases, there was a span of 8 bases. Germline CDR1 reads PRHDT; CDR2 reads FYEKMQ (reference sequence). The CDR3 covers 13 residues. CDR3 protein: CASSLQGSYEQYF. In DNA form, the CDR3 reads TGTGCCAGCAGCCTACAGGGCTCCTACGAGCAGTACTTC.

The sample holds one count of this clone. CDR3 sequence reads: CASSPGLANEQYF. The CDR3 nucleotides are TGTGCCAGCAGCCCGGGACTAGCAAACGAGCAGTACTTC. This chain links TRBV9 with TRBJ2-7; the match to TRBD2 covers 9 bases. The trim removed 4 bases at V and 5 bases at J, leaving 4 bases unmatched. The CDR3 totals 13 residues. Germline values: CDR1 SGDLS, CDR2 YYNGEE.

V gene TRBV29-1 combines with J gene TRBJ2-7, with D hard to call. The CDR3 has 11 residues. Germline CDR1 reads SQVTM; CDR2 reads ANQGSEA. V shed 5 bases and J shed 3 bases, with 8 bases lying between them. CDR3 amino acids: CSVRVVYEQYF. CDR3 in DNA: TGCAGCGTTCGGGTGGTCTACGAGCAGTACTTC.

This sequence joins TRBV29-1 and TRBJ2-1; 7 positions match TRBD1. The junction had 11 bases not matched to a gene; V was cut back by 6 bases and J by 6 bases. Germline CDR1 is SQVTM and CDR2 is ANQGSEA. This CDR3 comprises 14 residues. The CDR3 nucleotides are TGCAGCGTGGCGAGACAGGGTATGATCAATGAGCAGTTCTTC. It yields the protein CSVARQGMINEQFF.

CDR3 nucleotides: TGCAGCGTTGTGGGGAGCGAGGGTTCACCCCTCCACTTT. Protein sequence: CSVVGSEGSPLHF. The chain carries TRBV29-1 and TRBJ1-6; D uncertain. The CDR3 has 13 amino acids. V was trimmed by 4 bases and J by 9 bases, leaving 13 bases between them. Germline-derived CDR1 and CDR2 are SQVTM and ANQGSEA. Looking up the rest from reference TRBV29-1 and TRBJ1-6 gives the full variable domain: SAVISQKPSRDICQRGTSLTIQCQVDSQVTMMFWYRQQPGQSLTLIATANQGSEATYESGFVIDKFPISRPNLTFSTLTVSNMSPEDSSIYLCSVVGSEGSPLHFGNGTRLTVT.